This TCR beta chain was found in a study of spatial heterogeneity in lung cancer. General study points: Ubiquitous expanded tumor TCRs were observed in blood more at resection than follow-up.

TCRdb passed the 5' RACE reads through MiXCR, listing each CDR3 protein once. The sample contains 20,000 to 25,000 distinct CDR3 sequences, around 4.3% of which appear only once. Time point here: sample taken at primary tumor resection. Within the sample, this clonotype is medium-sized. Its antigen is unknown. The input for sequencing was PBMCs, taken at surgery. The source is a male donor with early-stage non-small cell lung cancer.

In DNA, the CDR3 is TGTGCCAGTGTAAGTTCCCGCAGCTTCAATCAGCCCCAGCATTTT. Translation: CASVSSRSFNQPQHF. The V gene is TRBV12-3 or TRBV12-4, the J gene TRBJ1-5; D is ambiguous. The CDR3 length is 15 residues. Trimming took off 9 bases at V and 3 bases at J, with 18 bases between the two ends.